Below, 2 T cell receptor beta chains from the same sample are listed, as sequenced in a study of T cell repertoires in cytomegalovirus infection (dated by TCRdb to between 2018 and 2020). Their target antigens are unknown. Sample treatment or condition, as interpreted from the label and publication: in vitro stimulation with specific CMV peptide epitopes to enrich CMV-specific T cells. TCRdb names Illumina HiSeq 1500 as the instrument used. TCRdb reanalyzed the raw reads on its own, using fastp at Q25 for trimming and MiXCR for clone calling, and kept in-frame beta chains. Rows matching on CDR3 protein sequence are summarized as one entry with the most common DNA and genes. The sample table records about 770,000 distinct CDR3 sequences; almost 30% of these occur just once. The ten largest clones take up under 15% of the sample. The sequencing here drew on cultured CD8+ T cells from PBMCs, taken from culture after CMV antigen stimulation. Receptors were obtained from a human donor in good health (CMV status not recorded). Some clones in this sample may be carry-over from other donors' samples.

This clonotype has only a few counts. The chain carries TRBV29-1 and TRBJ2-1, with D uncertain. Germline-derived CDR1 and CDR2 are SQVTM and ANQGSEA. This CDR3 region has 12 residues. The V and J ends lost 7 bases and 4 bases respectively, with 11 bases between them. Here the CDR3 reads CSAARVYNEQFF. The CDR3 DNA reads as TGCAGCGCCGCTAGGGTGTACAATGAGCAGTTCTTC.

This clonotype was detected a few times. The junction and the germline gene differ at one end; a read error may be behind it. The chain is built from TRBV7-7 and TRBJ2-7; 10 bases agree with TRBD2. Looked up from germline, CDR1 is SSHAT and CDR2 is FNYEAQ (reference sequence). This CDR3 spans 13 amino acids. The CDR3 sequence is CASSRTSGHEQYF. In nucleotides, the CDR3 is TGTGCTAGCAGCCGGACTAGCGGCCACGAGCAGTACTTC.